The 14 T cell receptor beta chains reported below all come from one sample, sequenced in a study of blood T cell repertoires in COVID-19. Sequencing used immunoSEQ multiplex PCR; TCRdb keeps in-frame clones, though not all of them. The repertoire holds 650,000 to 800,000 clones, with around 89% as singletons. The sequenced sample was peripheral blood. The receptors were gathered from a woman aged 18-29 years with acute or convalescent COVID-19.

V and J are TRBV7-2 and TRBJ2-7, with D possibly TRBD1 on 6 matching bases. The V end lost 1 base, the J end lost 2 bases, and 15 bases lay between the germline ends. CDR1 and CDR2 from the germline V gene are SGHTA and FQGNSA. This CDR3 comprises 16 residues. The CDR3 bases are TGTGCCAGCAGCTTAGATGGCGCAGGGGCGACCTACGAGCAGTACTTC. It translates to CASSLDGAGATYEQYF.

This clone was detected only once. This chain uses TRBV29-1 with TRBJ2-3; D is perhaps TRBD1 (6 bases). The germline V gene encodes CDR1 SQVTM and CDR2 ANQGSEA. The ends were cut back, 4 bases at V and 3 bases at J, with 14 bases in the middle. The length of the CDR3 is 14 residues. CDR3 sequence: CSVAPGVPTDTQYF. CDR3 nucleotides: TGCAGCGTTGCCCCAGGGGTACCGACAGATACGCAGTATTTT.

The sample holds one count of this clone. This chain uses TRBV4-3 with TRBJ1-3; D remains ambiguous. CDR3 size: 17 residues. V was clipped by 0 bases and J by 2 bases, with 14 bases between them. Germline CDR1 reads LGHNA; CDR2 reads YSLEER. CDR3 residues: CASSQDRDLDTGNTIYF. The CDR3 region has the DNA TGCGCCAGCAGCCAAGATCGTGACCTAGATACTGGAAACACCATATATTTT.

This clone was recorded a few times. J is TRBJ1-5 and V is TRBV19; 7 bases agree with TRBD1. V lost 4 bases, J lost 0 bases, and 9 bases stayed unmatched. This CDR3 contains 17 residues. In germline, CDR1 is LNHDA, CDR2 SQIVND (reference sequence). This chain's CDR3 is CASSTAPGQISNQPQHF. The DNA of the CDR3 is TGTGCCAGTAGTACCGCCCCGGGACAGATTAGCAATCAGCCCCAGCATTTT.

The chain is built from TRBV7-2 and TRBJ2-7; 9 positions match TRBD1. The CDR3 contains 14 residues. CDR1 SGHTA and CDR2 FQGNSA come from the germline V gene. With V trimmed by 4 bases and J by 2 bases, 3 bases remained unmatched. Here the CDR3 reads CASSWYRGPYEQYF. The CDR3 bases are TGTGCCAGCAGCTGGTACAGGGGGCCCTACGAGCAGTACTTC.

The chain joins TRBV5-4 to TRBJ2-2; TRBD2 aligns across 7 bases. The CDR3 has 16 amino acids. Trimming removed 4 bases from V and 2 bases from J; junction bases left unmatched: 8. Germline lookup yields CDR1 SGHNT and CDR2 YYREEE (reference sequence). The CDR3 spells CASSPNSGVNTGELFF. The CDR3, as DNA: TGTGCCAGCAGCCCCAACAGCGGGGTTAACACCGGGGAGCTGTTTTTT.

The rearrangement uses TRBV7-3 and TRBJ2-1; 8 bases are shared with TRBD2. Per the germline V gene, CDR1 is SGHTA and CDR2 is FQGTGA. This CDR3 spans 14 amino acids. V was pared by 3 bases and J by 6 bases, with 4 bases of the junction left unmatched. This CDR3 is CASSFGGGPNEQFF. The CDR3 DNA reads TGTGCCAGCAGCTTCGGGGGGGGCCCCAATGAGCAGTTCTTC.

As concerns this clone: Other DNA sequences within the sample encode an identical CDR3. The chain carries TRBV9 and TRBJ1-2; D call uncertain. The CDR3 is 14 residues long. Germline V CDR1 and CDR2: SGDLS, YYNGEE. Trimming stripped 0 bases from V and 2 bases from J, with 8 bases between. In DNA, the CDR3 is TGTGCCAGCAGCGTAGACGGGTCGAACTATGGCTACACCTTC. Its translation: CASSVDGSNYGYTF.

The gene calls are TRBV28 and TRBJ1-4, with TRBD1 matching 9 bases. Trimming at V came to 5 bases and at J to 8 bases, leaving 9 bases not matched to a gene. CDR3 length: 15 residues. The germline V gene encodes CDR1 MDHEN and CDR2 SYDVKM. The CDR3 region has the DNA TGTGCCAGCAGTGCTTCACAGGGGGCAGAGGAAAAACTGTTTTTT. Its protein is CASSASQGAEEKLFF.

Written as DNA, the CDR3 is TGTGCCAGCAGTAAAACAGGGTTCGGCAATCAGCCCCAGCATTTT. It is translated as CASSKTGFGNQPQHF. J is TRBJ1-5 and V is TRBV6-4; D is perhaps TRBD1 (6 bases). The CDR3 is made up of 15 amino acids. Trimming stripped 5 bases from V and 2 bases from J, with 13 bases between. The germline gives CDR1 MRHNA, CDR2 SNTAGT.

The V call is TRBV28, the J call TRBJ1-1, with 10 bases lining up with TRBD1. Germline assignment: CDR1 MDHEN and CDR2 SYDVKM. V lost 7 bases and J lost 0; bases outside the gene matches: 5. The length of the CDR3 is 15 residues. CDR3 sequence reads: CASTDRGPMNTEAFF. The CDR3 DNA reads TGTGCCAGCACCGACAGGGGGCCAATGAACACTGAAGCTTTCTTT. Full variable domain (rest looked up from reference TRBV28 and TRBJ1-1): DVKVTQSSRYLVKRTGEKVFLECVQDMDHENMFWYRQDPGLGLRLIYFSYDVKMKEKGDIPEGYSVSREKKERFSLILESASTNQTSMYLCASTDRGPMNTEAFFGQGTRLTVV.

The chain joins TRBV7-7 to TRBJ1-3, with D perhaps matching TRBD1 (6 bases). Trimming cost V 11 bases and J 4 bases, with 12 bases left between them. The CDR3 has 12 residues. CDR1 and CDR2 from the germline V gene are SSHAT and FNYEAQ (reference sequence). CDR3 protein: CAVRRGGNTIYF. The CDR3 nucleotides read TGTGCCGTTAGAAGGGGGGGAAACACCATATATTTT.

This clone was seen only once. The V call is TRBV7-8, the J call TRBJ1-2; 7 nucleotides line up with TRBD1. The junction had 7 bases not matched to a gene; V was cut back by 1 base and J by 2 bases. From germline, CDR1 is SGHVS and CDR2 FQNEAQ. There are 16 residues in the CDR3. CDR3 bases: TGTGCCAGCAGCTTAGGACTGGGGGACAGAAACTATGGCTACACCTTC. This gives the protein CASSLGLGDRNYGYTF.

This clone came up once. The germline gene is not matched at one end of the junction; a read error may be the cause. V gene TRBV19 combines with J gene TRBJ2-1; perhaps TRBD2 as D (6 bases). Per the germline V gene, CDR1 is LNHDA and CDR2 is SQIVND (reference sequence). The CDR3 extends over 15 amino acids. The CDR3 DNA follows: TGTGCCAGTAGTATAGCCCTAGCGTCCTTCAATGAGCAGTTCTTC. Amino acid sequence: CASSIALASFNEQFF.